The 14 T cell receptor beta chains below were found in one sample sequenced in a study of cytomegalovirus exposure and HLA in healthy donors. The table came from immunoSEQ multiplex PCR; TCRdb's copy has only in-frame clones and leaves some out. The sample lists about 130,000 clones; roughly 86% were seen once. The sequenced material came from PBMCs. All receptors come from a man between 25 and 39 years old in good health and CMV-seronegative.

About this clone: Compared with germline, one end of the junction differs, possibly owing to a read error. The chain joins TRBV9 to TRBJ2-2, with a possible D match to TRBD2 (6 bases). The CDR3 sequence is 15 residues long. The germline V gene encodes CDR1 SGDLS and CDR2 YYNGEE. CDR3: CASSVLAGNSGELFF. The CDR3 bases are TGTGCCAGCAGCGTACTCGCGGGGAACTCCGGGGAGCTGTTTTTT.

The rearrangement uses TRBV2 and TRBJ2-2; D unresolved. V was clipped by 3 bases and J by 0 bases, with 5 bases between them. CDR1 and CDR2 from the germline V gene are SNHLY and FYNNEI. This CDR3 has 14 residues. The CDR3: CASSDSSNTGELFF. For the CDR3, the DNA is TGTGCCAGCAGTGATAGCTCGAACACCGGGGAGCTGTTTTTT. Full variable domain (outside the CDR3, taken from reference TRBV2 and TRBJ2-2): EPEVTQTPSHQVTQMGQEVILRCVPISNHLYFYWYRQILGQKVEFLVSFYNNEISEKSEIFDDQFSVERPDGSNFTLKIRSTKLEDSAMYFCASSDSSNTGELFFGEGSRLTVL.

This clone was recorded a few times. This chain links TRBV30 with TRBJ1-2; 7 positions agree with TRBD1. The CDR3 spans 10 residues. Germline CDR1 is GTSNPN and CDR2 is SVGIG (reference sequence). The V gene end was trimmed by 3 bases and the J gene end by 9 bases; junction bases not matched to a gene: 1. CDR3 sequence (DNA): TGTGCCTGGAGGGACAGGAGCTACACCTTC. This translates into CAWRDRSYTF.

This chain uses TRBV6-6 with TRBJ1-3, with TRBD1 matching 11 bases. J lost 8 bases, V lost 6 bases, and 9 bases had no gene match. The CDR3 has 15 amino acids. From germline, CDR1 is MNHNY and CDR2 SVGAGI (reference sequence). CDR3: CASSLGDRGLDTIYF. Written as DNA, the CDR3 is TGTGCCAGCAGCCTCGGGGACAGGGGGTTGGACACCATATATTTT.

The V gene is TRBV4-1, the J gene TRBJ1-2; perhaps TRBD1 as D (6 bases). The CDR3 loop spans 16 amino acids. The V end lost 1 base, the J end lost 8 bases, and 20 bases lay between the germline ends. Germline-derived CDR1 and CDR2 are MGHRA and YSYEKL. The CDR3 spells CASSQVGSQGNEGYTF. The CDR3 coding sequence is TGCGCCAGCAGCCAAGTGGGTAGTCAGGGGAACGAAGGCTACACCTTC.

The rearrangement uses TRBV7-3 and TRBJ2-2; D is possibly TRBD1 (5 bases). CDR3 length: 15 amino acids. Trimming pared 5 bases from V and 5 bases from J, leaving 15 bases between. CDR1 and CDR2 from the germline V gene are SGHTA and FQGTGA. CDR3 in amino acids: CASSQQSSGTGELFF. The CDR3 nucleotides are TGTGCCAGCAGCCAACAGAGCTCAGGGACCGGGGAGCTGTTTTTT.

The chain links TRBV5-1 to TRBJ2-3; D is perhaps TRBD2 (5 bases). Looked up from germline, CDR1 is SGHRS and CDR2 is YFSETQ. There are 15 residues in the CDR3. V was trimmed by 0 bases and J by 1 base, leaving 9 bases between them. CDR3: CASSLEPGGTDTQYF. In nucleotides, the CDR3 is TGCGCCAGCAGCTTGGAGCCCGGGGGCACAGATACGCAGTATTTT.

The CDR3 loop is CASSKGGNTEAFF. The CDR3 coding sequence is TGTGCCAGCAGCAAAGGGGGGAACACTGAAGCTTTCTTT. This rearrangement joins TRBV5-4 to TRBJ1-1, with D possibly being TRBD1 (6 bases). V lost 4 bases to trimming and J lost 1 base, with 8 bases between them. This CDR3 has 13 amino acids. Germline V gives CDR1 SGHNT, CDR2 YYREEE (reference sequence).

V usage is TRBV7-2 and J usage is TRBJ2-3; D is unclear. From germline, CDR1 is SGHTA and CDR2 FQGNSA. Trimming stripped 1 base from V and 4 bases from J, with 6 bases between. CDR3 length: 13 residues. The CDR3 DNA follows: TGTGCCAGCAGCTTAGACCGAGCAGATACGCAGTATTTT. Translated: CASSLDRADTQYF.

The chain joins TRBV5-1 to TRBJ1-4; no firm D call. Germline V gene data show CDR1 as SGHRS and CDR2 as YFSETQ. Trimming took off 4 bases at V and 7 bases at J, with 14 bases between the two ends. This CDR3 contains 14 residues. The CDR3 nucleotides read TGCGCCAGCAGCCCGGAAAGGGCGGGTGAAAAACTGTTTTTT. This sequence encodes CASSPERAGEKLFF.

The rearrangement joins TRBV7-2 to TRBJ2-7; 7 bases map to TRBD2. This CDR3 has 16 residues. Germline-derived CDR1 and CDR2 are SGHTA and FQGNSA. V dropped 1 base and J dropped 0; count of bases not matched to a gene: 6. The CDR3 protein is CASSLGGTIPSYEQYF. The CDR3 nucleotides are TGTGCCAGCAGCTTAGGGGGGACTATCCCCTCCTACGAGCAGTACTTC.

The chain links TRBV5-1 to TRBJ2-5, with 8 bases matching TRBD2. The ends lost 2 bases at V and 5 bases at J; junction bases unmatched: 8. The CDR3 is made up of 15 amino acids. Germline V gene sequence: CDR1 SGHRS, CDR2 YFSETQ. CDR3 sequence (DNA): TGCGCCAGCAGCTTAACAGCGGGAGTAGGGGAGACCCAGTACTTC. It translates to CASSLTAGVGETQYF.

J is TRBJ1-4 and V is TRBV30, with D possibly being TRBD1 (6 bases). The V end was cut by 5 bases, the J end by 0 bases, with 22 bases between. The CDR3 covers 18 residues. Germline CDR1 reads GTSNPN; CDR2 reads SVGIG (reference sequence). The CDR3, as DNA: TGTGCCTGGTCCATAGCCCGGGACACACTAGCAACTAATGAAAAACTGTTTTTT. It specifies CAWSIARDTLATNEKLFF.

A single count supports this clone. J is TRBJ2-7 and V is TRBV7-9; 14 positions agree with TRBD2. Looked up from germline, CDR1 is SEHNR and CDR2 is FQNEAQ (reference sequence). V lost 5 bases, J lost 5 bases, and 5 bases stayed unmatched. CDR3 length: 15 amino acids. The CDR3 DNA follows: TGTGCCAGCAGCCCGGGACTAGCGGGAGACCACGAGCAGTACTTC. It specifies CASSPGLAGDHEQYF. Complete variable domain (other parts from reference TRBV7-9 and TRBJ2-7): DTGVSQNPRHKITKRGQNVTFRCDPISEHNRLYWYRQTLGQGPEFLTYFQNEAQLEKSRLLSDRFSAERPKGSFSTLEIQRTEQGDSAMYLCASSPGLAGDHEQYFGPGTRLTVT.